These T cell receptor beta chains were read from a single sample in a study of T cells after yellow fever vaccination. TCRdb passed the 5' RACE reads through MiXCR, listing each CDR3 protein once. Of 500,000 to 650,000 distinct CDR3 sequences in the sample, about a sixth were seen once. The sample here was PBMCs, taken roughly 5 days after the first yellow fever vaccination. The receptors shown here come from a man between 18 and 35 years old who received the YFV17D yellow fever vaccine. Both conserved end residues are part of each CDR3. Each record gives: clone size, CDR3 length, D gene, J gene, V gene, CDR3 protein, CDR3 DNA. The D gene is left open where the match is weak. Where a row states a size, it is once, few, many or the class of an expanded clone; other rows omit it.

few | 13 | TRBD1 | TRBJ2-4 | TRBV27 | CASSRDRADIQYF | TGTGCCAGCAGCCGGGACAGGGCGGACATTCAGTACTTC
- | 12 | - | TRBJ1-6 | TRBV28 | CASKFNDSPLHF | TGTGCCAGCAAATTCAATGATTCACCCCTCCACTTT
- | 13 | - | TRBJ1-3 | TRBV7-2 | CASSWVRGNGSYF | TGTGCCAGCAGCTGGGTCCGCGGCAACGGTTCATATTTT
- | 16 | - | TRBJ2-5 | TRBV9 | CASSVTTRSEQETQYF | TGTGCCAGCAGCGTGACGACACGCTCTGAACAAGAGACCCAGTACTTC
few | 14 | - | TRBJ1-1 | TRBV7-2 | CASSPNGIGTEAFF | TGTGCCAGCAGCCCCAATGGGATAGGGACTGAAGCTTTCTTT
many | 15 | TRBD2 | TRBJ2-3 | TRBV6-4 | CASSDSAGGPDTQYF | TGTGCCAGCAGTGACTCAGCGGGGGGGCCAGATACGCAGTATTTT
- | 14 | TRBD1 | TRBJ2-5 | TRBV7-8 | CASSRTGGPETQYF | TGTGCCAGCAGCAGGACAGGGGGCCCAGAGACCCAGTACTTC
- | 14 | - | TRBJ1-5 | TRBV4-1 | CASSQDPINQPQHF | TGCGCCAGCAGCCAAGATCCGATAAATCAGCCCCAGCATTTT
- | 13 | - | TRBJ1-2 | TRBV2 | CASSVGQSYGYTF | TGTGCCAGCAGTGTAGGTCAGTCCTATGGCTACACCTTC
few | 16 | - | TRBJ2-5 | TRBV7-8 | CASSLKWESSKETQYF | TGTGCCAGCAGCTTAAAGTGGGAGTCTAGTAAAGAGACCCAGTACTTC
many | 13 | TRBD1 | TRBJ2-5 | TRBV29-1 | CSGWTGGDETQYF | TGCAGCGGCTGGACAGGGGGCGACGAGACCCAGTACTTC
- | 14 | - | TRBJ2-1 | TRBV6-1 | CASSRDTDDNEQFF | TGTGCCAGCAGCCGGGACACGGACGACAATGAGCAGTTCTTC
- | 15 | - | TRBJ1-6 | TRBV5-1 | CASSLEGIDNSPLHF | TGCGCCAGCAGCTTGGAAGGAATTGATAATTCACCCCTCCACTTT
- | 18 | - | TRBJ1-1 | TRBV4-1 | CASSQDSDGPGLNTEAFF | TGCGCCAGCAGCCAAGACTCGGACGGCCCGGGTTTGAACACTGAAGCTTTCTTT
- | 13 | - | TRBJ2-1 | TRBV5-4 | CASSFGRGFEQFF | TGTGCCAGCAGCTTTGGACGTGGGTTTGAGCAGTTCTTC
many | 12 | - | TRBJ2-1 | TRBV7-3 | CASSFLFNEQFF | TGTGCCAGCAGCTTTCTTTTCAATGAGCAGTTCTTC
few | 13 | - | TRBJ1-6 | TRBV10-3 | CAINREGDSPLHF | TGTGCCATCAATCGGGAAGGGGATTCACCCCTCCACTTT
few | 13 | - | TRBJ1-1 | TRBV14 | CASSQVGPGEAFF | TGTGCCAGCAGCCAAGTGGGTCCAGGAGAAGCTTTCTTT
few | 12 | - | TRBJ2-5 | TRBV10-2 | CASSELTETQYF | TGCGCCAGCAGTGAGTTGACAGAGACCCAGTACTTC
- | 19 | - | TRBJ1-4 | TRBV5-1 | CASSPTDGGLNTRFEKLFF | TGCGCCAGCAGCCCGACGGACGGAGGACTTAATACCAGGTTTGAAAAACTGTTTTTT
- | 14 | - | TRBJ2-2 | TRBV20-1 | CSASRRENTGELFF | TGCAGTGCTAGCCGCCGGGAGAACACCGGGGAGCTGTTTTTT
many | 12 | - | TRBJ2-5 | TRBV20-1 | CSARRGPETQYF | TGCAGTGCTAGGCGGGGTCCAGAGACCCAGTACTTC
many | 11 | - | TRBJ2-3 | TRBV10-3 | CAISTTDTQYF | TGTGCCATCAGTACCACAGATACGCAGTATTTT
few | 15 | TRBD1 | TRBJ2-2 | TRBV7-2 | CASSFDREYTGELFF | TGTGCCAGCAGCTTCGACAGGGAATACACCGGGGAGCTGTTTTTT
- | 18 | - | TRBJ2-3 | TRBV3-1 | CAISPGLYAGPRTDTQYF | TGTGCCATCAGTCCCGGGTTGTACGCGGGGCCCCGCACAGATACGCAGTATTTT
- | 15 | - | TRBJ1-4 | TRBV7-2 | CASTGGSGGYEKLFF | TGTGCCAGCACCGGCGGTTCGGGGGGGTATGAAAAACTGTTTTTT
few | 14 | - | TRBJ1-1 | TRBV7-2 | CASGEGPMNTEAFF | TGTGCCAGCGGGGAAGGGCCCATGAACACTGAAGCTTTCTTT
- | 17 | TRBD1 | TRBJ2-5 | TRBV4-1 | CASSQVEDRGRAETQYF | TGCGCCAGCAGCCAAGTCGAGGACAGGGGGCGCGCGGAGACCCAGTACTTC
few | 16 | TRBD2 | TRBJ2-3 | TRBV12-3/TRBV12-4 | CASSPTSGDSWDTQYF | TGTGCCAGCAGTCCGACTAGCGGGGACTCTTGGGATACGCAGTATTTT
- | 13 | - | TRBJ2-3 | TRBV19 | CASSMWGTDTQYF | TGTGCCAGTAGTATGTGGGGCACAGATACGCAGTATTTT
- | 15 | TRBD1 | TRBJ1-2 | TRBV5-1 | CASNLGQGFNYGYTF | TGCGCCAGCAACCTGGGACAGGGGTTTAACTATGGCTACACCTTC
- | 19 | TRBD1 | TRBJ1-5 | TRBV2 | CASSHALGQGSYSNQPQHF | TGTGCCAGCAGTCATGCCCTTGGACAGGGGAGTTATAGCAATCAGCCCCAGCATTTT
- | 12 | - | TRBJ2-3 | TRBV3-1 | CASSPRGLAQYF | TGTGCCAGCAGCCCACGGGGGCTTGCGCAGTATTTT
- | 15 | - | TRBJ2-3 | TRBV7-9 | CASSPQADLTDTQYF | TGTGCCAGCAGCCCCCAAGCCGACCTCACAGATACGCAGTATTTT
- | 12 | - | TRBJ2-3 | TRBV7-2 | CASSTFTDTQYF | TGTGCCAGCAGCACCTTCACAGATACGCAGTATTTT
few | 14 | - | TRBJ1-2 | TRBV5-1 | CASSLESANYGYTF | TGCGCCAGCAGCTTGGAGTCCGCCAACTATGGCTACACCTTC
few | 17 | - | TRBJ2-6 | TRBV27 | CASSLDRRPSGANVLTF | TGTGCCAGCAGTTTAGACAGGCGCCCCTCTGGGGCCAACGTCCTGACTTTC
many | 14 | - | TRBJ1-1 | TRBV7-9 | CASSLQGTNTEAFF | TGTGCCAGCAGCTTACAGGGGACGAACACTGAAGCTTTCTTT
- | 15 | TRBD1 | TRBJ1-2 | TRBV6-2/TRBV6-3 | CASRYRGSLNYGYTF | TGTGCCAGCAGGTACAGGGGCTCCCTTAACTATGGCTACACCTTC
once | 13 | - | TRBJ2-1 | TRBV24-1 | CATTPTEYNEQFF | TGTGCCACCACTCCGACAGAGTACAATGAGCAGTTCTTC
- | 11 | - | TRBJ1-1 | TRBV20-1 | CSARQDTEAFF | TGCAGTGCTAGACAGGACACTGAAGCTTTCTTT
- | 14 | - | TRBJ1-2 | TRBV18 | CASSPLLDHYGYTF | TGTGCCAGCTCACCACTTCTTGACCACTATGGCTACACCTTC
few | 15 | TRBD2 | TRBJ2-3 | TRBV7-8 | CASSFLAGARDTQYF | TGTGCCAGCAGCTTTCTAGCGGGGGCCCGGGATACGCAGTATTTT
- | 13 | TRBD1 | TRBJ2-5 | TRBV5-1 | CASSSEDRLKQYF | TGCGCCAGCAGCTCGGAGGACAGGCTTAAACAGTACTTC
- | 14 | - | TRBJ1-5 | TRBV9 | CASSEGQNNQPQHF | TGTGCCAGCAGCGAAGGGCAGAACAATCAGCCCCAGCATTTT
few | 12 | - | TRBJ1-2 | TRBV25-1 | CASSAEGYGYTF | TGTGCCAGCAGTGCGGAAGGCTATGGCTACACCTTC
- | 13 | - | TRBJ1-1 | TRBV12-3/TRBV12-4 | CASSLETAGGAFF | TGTGCCAGCAGTTTGGAAACGGCCGGGGGAGCTTTCTTT
- | 15 | TRBD2 | TRBJ2-1 | TRBV10-3 | CAIKGQRGRYNEQFF | TGTGCCATCAAGGGGCAGCGGGGGAGATACAATGAGCAGTTCTTC
- | 12 | - | TRBJ2-5 | TRBV29-1 | CSVQGPSTTQYF | TGCAGCGTGCAGGGGCCCTCGACCACCCAGTACTTC
- | 12 | - | TRBJ1-1 | TRBV20-1 | CSARDLYTEAFF | TGCAGTGCTAGAGATTTGTACACTGAAGCTTTCTTT
- | 16 | TRBD1 | TRBJ1-5 | TRBV5-1 | CASSPDPGGGGQPQHF | TGCGCCAGCAGCCCCGACCCAGGGGGCGGAGGGCAGCCCCAGCATTTT
- | 16 | - | TRBJ2-2 | TRBV6-2/TRBV6-3 | CASSYVGIRFPGELFF | TGTGCCAGCAGTTACGTGGGGATCAGGTTCCCCGGGGAGCTGTTTTTT
- | 17 | TRBD2 | TRBJ2-5 | TRBV3-1 | CASSRLSGRGGGETQYF | TGTGCCAGCAGCCGGCTTTCCGGGAGGGGCGGAGGGGAGACCCAGTACTTC
many | 13 | - | TRBJ2-3 | TRBV24-1 | CATSDTSTDTQYF | TGTGCCACCAGTGACACAAGCACAGATACGCAGTATTTT
few | 15 | - | TRBJ2-1 | TRBV5-6 | CASSFVGASYNEQFF | TGTGCCAGCAGCTTTGTGGGGGCCTCCTACAATGAGCAGTTCTTC
- | 14 | - | TRBJ1-2 | TRBV28 | CASSSFSRVGGYTF | TGTGCCAGCAGTTCTTTTTCCCGAGTGGGTGGCTACACCTTC